This T cell receptor beta chain came from a study of blood T cell repertoires in COVID-19 (dated by TCRdb to the early 2020s). Regarding the study in general: The collaborator samples originated in the United States, Italy and Spain and spanned the acute and convalescent phases of COVID-19. Where available, HLA class I and class II types were obtained from metadata supplied by the sample provider rather than from assay-based typing. The prospective study material was composed of cDNA or gDNA derived from T cells, B-cell-depleted T cells, or PBMCs. Nearly every sample came with metadata listing a de-identified subject ID, COVID-19 status, age in years and sex. The repertoires were made available in a free public database intended to serve as a resource for research on the immune response to SARS-CoV-2. Subjects who had been exposed to COVID-19, were actively infected with it, or had recovered from it provided the deeply sampled blood TCRbeta repertoires that made up the dataset. Samples were obtained from the ongoing ImmuneRACE study (first 160 participants) and from about 1,300 subjects provided by 6 global collaborators. Study-level results and caveats: The quantity of clinical and demographic metadata differed by source and by participant and was supplied without curation.

The immunoSEQ Assay, a bias-controlled multiplex PCR, was used to amplify TCRbeta CDR3 regions from genomic DNA. Per the authors' processing: The number of nucleated cells in each sample was estimated from the amplification of reference gene primers within the assay. To quantify the absolute abundance of each unique TCRbeta CDR3 rearrangement, sequence reads were collapsed and filtered. For each sample, productive Simpson clonality was calculated as the square root of Simpson's diversity index across productive rearrangements. TCRdb took over this immuneACCESS table, retaining in-frame rearrangements with V and J assigned. Such tables are incomplete; in checked studies, under half of the missing clones stem from an unresolved V gene, and the remainder is unexplained. Clone size and the V and J calls come from that table; the DNA yielded D and trimming. A total of 150,000 to 200,000 clones appear in this sample, roughly 85% of them only once. More than 7.5% of the sample is taken by the ten largest.

For CDR1 and CDR2, the germline V gene lists SGHTA and FQGTGA. From the cysteine up to the phenylalanine, the CDR3 has a length of 13 residues. Here the CDR3 DNA is all that survives: 39 bases in frame from base 1. V is shortened by 5 bases, J by 5 bases, and the region joining them spans 10 bases. Collaborating institutions collected whole blood in K2EDTA tubes following their own protocols. Collaborator samples were shipped for TCRbeta analysis as frozen whole blood, isolated PBMCs, or DNA extracted from either sample type. Comment on this clone: Its antigen specificity is not known. Base qualities are not provided; no much larger clone lies one nucleotide away.

Recombination linked TRBV7-3 to TRBJ1-5, with the identity of the D gene unclear. The sample taken for sequencing was peripheral blood. This clonotype originated in a man in his fifties or sixties with active or convalescent COVID-19. CDR3 protein: CASSPGRDQPQHF. Read as DNA, the sequence is TGTGCCAGCAGCCCAGGAAGAGATCAGCCCCAGCATTTT. With the rest looked up from the reference TRBV7-3 and TRBJ1-5 genes rather than sequenced, the full variable domain is GAGVSQTPSNKVTEKGKYVELRCDPISGHTALYWYRQSLGQGPEFLIYFQGTGAADDSGLPNDRFFAVRPEGSVSTLKIQRTERGDSAVYLCASSPGRDQPQHFGDGTRLSIL.